The clone carrying this TCR beta chain was seen a handful of times. V lost 2 bases, J lost 11 bases, and 15 bases lay in between. The CDR3 runs to 13 residues. Germline CDR1 reads SGHTA; CDR2 reads FQGNSA. This entry belongs to a study of T cells in Graves' hyperthyroidism and ophthalmopathy. It was uncontrolled infection, other autoimmune disease, pregnancy or lactation that excluded patients. Amplified TCR beta CDR3 regions derived from RNA transcripts. First-round RT-PCR of the TCR CDR3 relied on the HTBI primer set. One entry per CDR3 protein results from TCRdb running MiXCR on the multiplex PCR reads. The repertoire includes about 250,000 distinct CDR3 sequences, roughly 22% of them detected once, and roughly 60% sits in the top ten.

The TCR originated in a man in his thirties or forties with Graves' ophthalmopathy. This chain connects TRBV7-2 to TRBJ1-1; maybe TRBD1 (6 bases). Material: blood. The CDR3 nucleotides are TGTGCCAGCAGCTTAAAGGGGGTCGATGGGGCTTTCTTT. Translating gives CASSLKGVDGAFF.